Below, one T cell receptor (beta chain) is given with its context. Its specificity is unknown. The CDR3 end lies 3 residues beyond the end of the read and is filled in from the germline J gene. Only in-frame clones appear in the TCRdb table, and some are missing; sequencing was by immunoSEQ multiplex PCR. Its listing shows nearly 15,000 clones. The source of the sample is a study of Tregs in tolerant kidney transplant recipients. Regarding the study as a whole: Findings come from small patient numbers and require larger validation.

Germline V gene data show CDR1 as MNHNS and CDR2 as SASEGT. This CDR3 has 15 amino acids. V shed 4 bases and J shed 4 bases, with 16 bases lying between them. Recipients received nonmyeloablative bone marrow transplants from related graft donors, with transient mixed chimerism. Unstimulated Tregs (CD4+CD25+CD127-) and CD4+CD25- non-Tregs were sorted from PBMCs. This TCR was recovered from a human patient who received a combined kidney and bone marrow transplant. Some T cells may be supplied by the graft donor. The source was CD4+ T cells from blood (PBMCs), collected 12 months after the transplant. The rearrangement links TRBV6-1 to TRBJ1-2, with a tentative D call TRBD1 (5 bases). CDR3 in amino acids: CASSGPAGRFYGYTF. CDR3 DNA, as far as it was read: TGTGCCAGCAGTGGTCCTGCAGGGAGGTTCTATGGC.